This T cell receptor (beta chain) originates from a study of blood T cell repertoires in COVID-19. As for the study in general: Samples came from the United States, Italy and Spain, spanning acute and convalescent COVID-19. Sources were T cells, B-cell-depleted T cells, or PBMCs; the material itself was cDNA or gDNA.

Original data processing: For nucleated cells, counts were estimated from reference gene primer amplification. Some clones are missing from TCRdb's copy, which holds only in-frame ones; the method was immunoSEQ multiplex PCR. Clone size and V and J calls were adopted from that table, with D and trimming inferred from the DNA. The table shows 62,000 or so clones, with more than 80% occurring only once. The length of the CDR3 is 15 residues. V was pared by 4 bases and J by 0 bases, with 9 bases between. Germline V gene sequence: CDR1 SGHNT, CDR2 YENEEA. The rearrangement joins TRBV11-3 to TRBJ2-2; the D gene is possibly TRBD1 (6 bases). The clonotype originates from a man aged 45-65 years with acute or convalescent COVID-19. The sequenced sample consisted of peripheral blood. The CDR3, as DNA: TGTGCCAGCAGCTCCGGGACATCGAACACCGGGGAGCTGTTTTTT. Its protein product is CASSSGTSNTGELFF.